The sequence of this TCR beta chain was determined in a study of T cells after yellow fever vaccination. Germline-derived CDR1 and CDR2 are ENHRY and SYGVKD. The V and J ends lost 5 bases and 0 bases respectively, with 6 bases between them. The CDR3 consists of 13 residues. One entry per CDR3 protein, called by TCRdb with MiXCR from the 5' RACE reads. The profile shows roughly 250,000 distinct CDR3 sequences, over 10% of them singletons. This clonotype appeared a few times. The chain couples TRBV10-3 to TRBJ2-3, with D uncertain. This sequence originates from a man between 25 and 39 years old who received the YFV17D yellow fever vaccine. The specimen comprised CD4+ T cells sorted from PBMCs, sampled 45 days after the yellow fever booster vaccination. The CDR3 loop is CAISRRSTDTQYF. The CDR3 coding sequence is TGTGCCATCAGTCGGCGAAGCACAGATACGCAGTATTTT.